The present TCR beta chain was sequenced within a study of blood T cell repertoires in COVID-19. Sequencing used immunoSEQ multiplex PCR; TCRdb keeps in-frame clones, though not all of them. This repertoire shows tens of thousands of clones, roughly 86% found once; its top ten account for more than 6.5%. CDR1 is SGHNT, CDR2 YYREEE, per germline (reference sequence). This CDR3 is 16 amino acids long. V shed 4 bases, J shed 6 bases, and the junction held 10 bases outside the gene matches. This clone was picked up a small number of times. The chain uses TRBV5-4 and TRBJ2-3, with TRBD2 identical over 11 bases. The sequence derives from a human donor with active COVID-19. The donor label of this sample is uncertain. The sequencing sample was made of peripheral blood. CDR3: CASSPRLAGLRDTQYF. For the CDR3, the DNA is TGTGCCAGCAGCCCGAGACTAGCGGGGCTCCGGGATACGCAGTATTTT.